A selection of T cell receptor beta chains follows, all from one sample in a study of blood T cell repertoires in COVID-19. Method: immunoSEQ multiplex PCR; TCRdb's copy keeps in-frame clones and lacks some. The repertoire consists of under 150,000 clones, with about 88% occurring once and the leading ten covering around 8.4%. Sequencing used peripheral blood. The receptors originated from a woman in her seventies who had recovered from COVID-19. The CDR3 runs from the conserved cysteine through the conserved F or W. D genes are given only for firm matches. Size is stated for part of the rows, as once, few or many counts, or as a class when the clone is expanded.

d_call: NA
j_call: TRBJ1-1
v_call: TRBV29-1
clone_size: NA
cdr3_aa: CSVDPPVPSRFWANTEAFF
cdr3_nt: TGCAGCGTTGATCCCCCCGTCCCCAGTAGGTTCTGGGCGAACACTGAAGCTTTCTTT

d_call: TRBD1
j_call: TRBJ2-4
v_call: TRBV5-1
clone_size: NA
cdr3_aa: CASSTSGGTGQNIQYF
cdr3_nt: TGCGCCAGCAGTACTAGTGGTGGGACAGGCCAAAACATTCAGTACTTC

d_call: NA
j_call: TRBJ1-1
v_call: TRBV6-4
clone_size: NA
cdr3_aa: CASRASYMNTEAFF
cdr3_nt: TGTGCCAGCAGGGCCAGTTACATGAACACTGAAGCTTTCTTT

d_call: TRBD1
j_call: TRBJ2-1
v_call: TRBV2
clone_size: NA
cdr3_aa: CASRRDRGQYNEQFF
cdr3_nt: TGTGCCAGCAGACGGGACAGGGGGCAGTACAATGAGCAGTTCTTC

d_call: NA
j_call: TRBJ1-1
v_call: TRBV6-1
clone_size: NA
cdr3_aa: CASSSNPGAEAFF
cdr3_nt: TGTGCCAGCAGTTCCAATCCGGGTGCGGAAGCTTTCTTT

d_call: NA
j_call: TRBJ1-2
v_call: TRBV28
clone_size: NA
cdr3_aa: CASTPRGSGYTF
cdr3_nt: TGTGCCAGCACCCCGAGGGGGAGCGGCTACACCTTC

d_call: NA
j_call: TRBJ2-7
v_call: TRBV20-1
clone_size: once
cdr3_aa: CSASGSGEQYF
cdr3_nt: TGCAGTGCTAGCGGGAGTGGGGAGCAGTACTTC

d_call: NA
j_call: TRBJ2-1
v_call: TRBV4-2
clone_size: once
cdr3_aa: CASSEGGRYNEQFF
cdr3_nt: TGTGCCAGCAGCGAGGGGGGGCGGTACAATGAGCAGTTCTTC

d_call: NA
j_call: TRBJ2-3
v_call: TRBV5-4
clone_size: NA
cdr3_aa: CASSSTASDTQYF
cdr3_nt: TGTGCCAGCAGCTCTACCGCGAGTGATACGCAGTATTTT

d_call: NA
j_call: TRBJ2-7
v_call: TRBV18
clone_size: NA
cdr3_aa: CASLSGQNSYEQYF
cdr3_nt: TGTGCCAGCTTAAGTGGACAGAACTCCTACGAGCAGTACTTC

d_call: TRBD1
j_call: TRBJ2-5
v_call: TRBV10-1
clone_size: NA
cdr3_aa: CASNGEGTGVETQYF
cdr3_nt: TGCGCCAGCAACGGGGAAGGGACAGGGGTGGAGACCCAGTACTTC

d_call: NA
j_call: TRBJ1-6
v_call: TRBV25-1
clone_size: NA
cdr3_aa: CASSERVGSPLHF
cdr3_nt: TGTGCCAGCAGTGAGAGGGTTGGATCACCCCTCCACTTT

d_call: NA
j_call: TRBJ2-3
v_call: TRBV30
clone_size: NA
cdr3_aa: CAWSPRGDTQYF
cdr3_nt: TGTGCCTGGAGCCCCCGAGGGGATACGCAGTATTTT

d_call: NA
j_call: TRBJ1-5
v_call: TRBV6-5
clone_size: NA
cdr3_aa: CASSTGSQPQHF
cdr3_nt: TGTGCCAGCAGTACAGGGAGTCAGCCCCAGCATTTT

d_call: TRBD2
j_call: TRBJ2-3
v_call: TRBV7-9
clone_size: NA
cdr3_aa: CASSFPSGGVTDTQYF
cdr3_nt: TGTGCCAGCAGCTTTCCTAGCGGGGGGGTAACAGATACGCAGTATTTT

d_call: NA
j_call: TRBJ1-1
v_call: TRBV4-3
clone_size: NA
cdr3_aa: CASSQDRRNTEAFF
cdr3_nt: TGCGCCAGCAGCCAAGATCGTCGGAACACTGAAGCTTTCTTT

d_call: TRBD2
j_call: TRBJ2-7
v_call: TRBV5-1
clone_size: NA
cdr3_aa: CASSASSGRAGEQYF
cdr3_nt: TGCGCCAGCAGCGCCTCTAGCGGGAGGGCTGGCGAGCAGTACTTC

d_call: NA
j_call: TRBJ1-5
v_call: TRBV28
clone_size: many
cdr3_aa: CASSLEDNQPQHF
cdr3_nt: TGTGCCAGCAGTTTAGAGGACAATCAGCCCCAGCATTTT

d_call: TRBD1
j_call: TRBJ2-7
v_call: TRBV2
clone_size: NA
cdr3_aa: CASGRDRVYEQYF
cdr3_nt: TGTGCCAGCGGCCGGGACAGGGTCTACGAGCAGTACTTC

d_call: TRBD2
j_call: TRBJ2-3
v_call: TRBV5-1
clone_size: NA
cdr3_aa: CASSSSGTSGFTDTQYF
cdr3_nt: TGCGCCAGCAGCTCCTCCGGGACTAGCGGCTTCACAGATACGCAGTATTTT

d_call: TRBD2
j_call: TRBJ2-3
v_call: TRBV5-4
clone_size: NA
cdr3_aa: CASSWQREGTDTQYF
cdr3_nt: TGTGCCAGCAGCTGGCAGCGGGAGGGAACAGATACGCAGTATTTT

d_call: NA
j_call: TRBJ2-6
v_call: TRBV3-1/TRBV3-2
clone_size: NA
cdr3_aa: CASSFGYSGANVLTF
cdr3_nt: TGTGCCAGCAGCTTCGGGTATTCGGGGGCCAACGTCCTGACTTTC

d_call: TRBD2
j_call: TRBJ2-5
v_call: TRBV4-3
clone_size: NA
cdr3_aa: CASSQGTSGAQETQYF
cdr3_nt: TGCGCCAGCAGCCAAGGGACTAGCGGGGCCCAAGAGACCCAGTACTTC

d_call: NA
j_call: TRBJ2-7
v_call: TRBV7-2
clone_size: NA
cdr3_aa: CASSPSGPREQYF
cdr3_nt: TGTGCCAGCAGCCCAAGCGGGCCCCGCGAGCAGTACTTC

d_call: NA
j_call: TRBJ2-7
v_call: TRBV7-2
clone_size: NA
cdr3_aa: CASSTTSGTQSYEQYF
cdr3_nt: TGTGCCAGCAGCACGACTTCCGGGACTCAATCCTACGAGCAGTACTTC

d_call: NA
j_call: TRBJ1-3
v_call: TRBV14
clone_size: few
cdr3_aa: CASSQESIGRRSRNTIYF
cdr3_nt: TGTGCCAGCAGCCAAGAGTCAATCGGAAGGAGGAGTAGAAACACCATATATTTT

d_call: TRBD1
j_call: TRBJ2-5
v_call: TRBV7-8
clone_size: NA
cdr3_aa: CASSWTGYQETQYF
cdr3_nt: TGTGCCAGCAGCTGGACAGGGTACCAAGAGACCCAGTACTTC

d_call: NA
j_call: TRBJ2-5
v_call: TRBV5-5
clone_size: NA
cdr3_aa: CASSERNQETQYF
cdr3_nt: TGTGCCAGCAGCGAGCGAAACCAAGAGACCCAGTACTTC

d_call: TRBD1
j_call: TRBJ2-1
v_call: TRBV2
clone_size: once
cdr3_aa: CASREGTAPGEQFF
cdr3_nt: TGTGCCAGCAGAGAGGGGACAGCCCCCGGTGAGCAGTTCTTC

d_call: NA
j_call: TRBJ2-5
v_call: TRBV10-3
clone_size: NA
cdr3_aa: CAISPRQEQETQYF
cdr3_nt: TGTGCCATCAGCCCCCGACAGGAGCAAGAGACCCAGTACTTC

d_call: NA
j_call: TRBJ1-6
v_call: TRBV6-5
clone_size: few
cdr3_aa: CASSYSLGGANSPLHF
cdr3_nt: TGTGCCAGCAGTTACTCTTTAGGGGGGGCTAATTCACCCCTCCACTTT

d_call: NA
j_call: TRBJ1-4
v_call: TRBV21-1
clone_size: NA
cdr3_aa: CASSKQSVQGSTNEKLFF
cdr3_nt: TGTGCCAGCAGCAAGCAGTCGGTACAGGGTTCCACTAATGAAAAACTGTTTTTT

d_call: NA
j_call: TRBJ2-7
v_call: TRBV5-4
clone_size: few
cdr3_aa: CASSLGSSYEQYF
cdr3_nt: TGTGCCAGCAGCTTGGGGAGCTCCTACGAGCAGTACTTC

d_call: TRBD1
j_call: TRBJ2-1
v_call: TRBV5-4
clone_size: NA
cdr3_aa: CASGYDRGSEQFF
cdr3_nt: TGTGCCAGCGGTTACGACAGGGGTAGTGAGCAGTTCTTC

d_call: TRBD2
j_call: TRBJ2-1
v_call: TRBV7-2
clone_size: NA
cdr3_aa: CASSPLADSYNEQFF
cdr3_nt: TGTGCCAGCAGCCCCCTAGCGGACTCCTACAATGAGCAGTTCTTC

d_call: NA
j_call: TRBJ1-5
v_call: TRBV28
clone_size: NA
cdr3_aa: CASSPGGGGNQPQHF
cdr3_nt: TGTGCCAGCAGCCCGGGGGGGGGCGGCAATCAGCCCCAGCATTTT

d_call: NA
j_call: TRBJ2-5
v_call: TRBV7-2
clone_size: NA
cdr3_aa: CASSSTLETQYF
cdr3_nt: TGTGCCAGCAGCTCCACTTTGGAGACCCAGTACTTC

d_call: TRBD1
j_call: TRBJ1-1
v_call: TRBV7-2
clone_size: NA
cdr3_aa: CASSDYSGGGTEAFF
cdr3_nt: TGTGCCAGCAGCGACTATTCAGGGGGCGGGACTGAAGCTTTCTTT

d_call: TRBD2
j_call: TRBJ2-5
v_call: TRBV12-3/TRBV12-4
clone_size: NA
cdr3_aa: CASSFGRQETQYF
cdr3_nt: TGTGCCAGCAGTTTCGGGAGGCAAGAGACCCAGTACTTC

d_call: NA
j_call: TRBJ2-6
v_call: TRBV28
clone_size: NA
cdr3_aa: CASSQTGSGANVLTF
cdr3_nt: TGTGCCAGCAGCCAAACAGGGTCTGGGGCCAACGTCCTGACTTTC

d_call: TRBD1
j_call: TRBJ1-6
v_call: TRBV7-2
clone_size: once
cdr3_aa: CASKDRDGVSPLHF
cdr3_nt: TGTGCCAGCAAAGACAGGGATGGGGTTTCACCCCTCCACTTT

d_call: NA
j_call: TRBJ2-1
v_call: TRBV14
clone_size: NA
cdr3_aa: CASSGGRESSSYNEQFF
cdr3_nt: TGTGCCAGCAGCGGGGGGCGGGAGTCAAGCTCCTACAATGAGCAGTTCTTC

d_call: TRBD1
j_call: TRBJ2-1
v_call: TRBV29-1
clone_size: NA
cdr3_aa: CSVGTLRGLGEQFF
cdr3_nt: TGCAGCGTTGGGACCCTCAGGGGGCTGGGTGAGCAGTTCTTC

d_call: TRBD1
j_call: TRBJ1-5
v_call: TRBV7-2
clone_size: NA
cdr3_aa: CASSYDRGQPQHF
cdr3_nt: TGTGCCAGCAGCTACGACAGGGGGCAGCCCCAGCATTTT

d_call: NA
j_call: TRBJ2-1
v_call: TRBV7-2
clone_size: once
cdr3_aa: CASSVHRAEQFF
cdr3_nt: TGTGCCAGCAGCGTCCACAGGGCTGAGCAGTTCTTC

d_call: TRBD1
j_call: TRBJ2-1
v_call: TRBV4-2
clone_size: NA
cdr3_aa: CASSQRDRDPYNEQFF
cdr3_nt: TGTGCCAGCAGCCAACGGGACAGGGATCCCTACAATGAGCAGTTCTTC

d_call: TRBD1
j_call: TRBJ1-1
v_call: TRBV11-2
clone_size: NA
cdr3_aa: CASSTGGPNTEAFF
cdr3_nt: TGTGCCAGCAGTACAGGGGGCCCGAACACTGAAGCTTTCTTT

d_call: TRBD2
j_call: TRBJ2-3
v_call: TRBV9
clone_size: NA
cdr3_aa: CASSRGQFPSDPLAGVHTDTQYF
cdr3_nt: TGTGCCAGCAGCAGGGGACAGTTCCCGTCAGATCCTCTAGCGGGGGTCCACACAGATACGCAGTATTTT

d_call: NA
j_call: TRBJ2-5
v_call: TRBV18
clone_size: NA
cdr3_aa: CASSRDLQEETQYF
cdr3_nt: TGTGCCAGCTCTCGGGACTTACAAGAAGAGACCCAGTACTTC

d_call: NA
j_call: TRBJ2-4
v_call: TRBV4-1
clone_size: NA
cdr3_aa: CASSQGGLGKNIQYF
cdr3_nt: TGCGCCAGCAGCCAAGGAGGTCTAGGCAAAAACATTCAGTACTTC

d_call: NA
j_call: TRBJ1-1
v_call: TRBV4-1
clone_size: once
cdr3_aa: CASSPVGVPPRTEAFF
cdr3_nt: TGCGCCAGCAGCCCCGTAGGGGTCCCGCCGAGAACTGAAGCTTTCTTT

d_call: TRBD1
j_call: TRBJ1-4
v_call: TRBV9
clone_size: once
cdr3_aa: CASSVGQGAREKLFF
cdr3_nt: TGTGCCAGCAGCGTAGGACAGGGGGCGCGTGAAAAACTGTTTTTT

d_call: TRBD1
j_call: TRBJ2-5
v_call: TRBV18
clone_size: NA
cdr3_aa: CASSPLGTGEETQYF
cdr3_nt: TGTGCCAGCTCACCGTTAGGGACAGGGGAAGAGACCCAGTACTTC

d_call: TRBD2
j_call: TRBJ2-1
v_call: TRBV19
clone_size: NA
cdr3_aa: CASQVAGGDEQFF
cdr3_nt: TGTGCTAGTCAGGTAGCGGGGGGAGATGAGCAGTTCTTC

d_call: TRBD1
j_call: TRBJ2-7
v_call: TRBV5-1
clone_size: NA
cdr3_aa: CASSSELGQGPYEQYF
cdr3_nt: TGCGCCAGCAGCTCTGAGCTGGGACAGGGTCCCTACGAGCAGTACTTC

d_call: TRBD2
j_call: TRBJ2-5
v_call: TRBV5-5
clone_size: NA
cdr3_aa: CASSLGLAGGPYQETQYF
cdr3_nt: TGTGCCAGCAGCTTGGGGCTAGCGGGGGGACCGTACCAAGAGACCCAGTACTTC

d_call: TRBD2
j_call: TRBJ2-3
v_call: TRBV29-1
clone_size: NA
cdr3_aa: CSVEGGAGVADTQYF
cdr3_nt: TGCAGCGTTGAAGGCGGAGCGGGAGTGGCAGATACGCAGTATTTT